Listed here are 8 T cell receptor beta chains from one sample, sequenced in a study of shared clonotypes between healthy human individuals. Produced via immunoSEQ multiplex PCR; TCRdb's table is partial and in-frame only. The sample gives roughly 500,000 clones, 79% of which show up once; 10% to 15% is in the top ten. Sequencing was carried out using PBMCs. These receptors came from a woman between 35 and 50 years old in good health. Some clones in this sample may be carry-over from other donors' samples.

This clone was detected only once. This CDR3 reads CASSSLAGGGEQYF. CDR3 nucleotides: TGCGCCAGCAGCTCGCTAGCGGGAGGGGGAGAGCAGTACTTC. This chain links TRBV5-1 with TRBJ2-7; 12 bases fit TRBD2. This CDR3 has 14 amino acids. Germline V gene lookup returns CDR1 SGHRS and CDR2 YFSETQ. J lost 7 bases, V lost 3 bases, and 5 bases had no gene match.

This CDR3 reads CASSATLGPGTPLHF. CDR3 nucleotides: TGTGCCAGCAGTGCCACCTTGGGGCCTGGGACACCCCTCCACTTT. The J gene is TRBJ1-6, the V gene TRBV25-1; D is possibly TRBD1 (5 bases). Germline V gene data show CDR1 as MGHDK and CDR2 as SYGVNS. With 4 bases removed from V and 11 bases from J, the gap between germline ends came to 18 bases. This CDR3 contains 15 residues.

V gene TRBV7-2 combines with J gene TRBJ2-1; 7 bases match TRBD1. After removal of 1 base from V and 0 bases from J, the junction contained 0 bases not matched to a gene. This CDR3 is 15 amino acids long. Germline V gene lookup returns CDR1 SGHTA and CDR2 FQGNSA. The CDR3 reads CASSLGQGSYNEQFF. As DNA, the CDR3 is TGTGCCAGCAGCTTAGGACAGGGCTCCTACAATGAGCAGTTCTTC.

This clone came up once. V is TRBV5-1 and J is TRBJ2-7; 12 positions match TRBD1. Germline V CDR1 and CDR2: SGHRS, YFSETQ. The junction had 15 bases not matched to a gene; V was cut back by 4 bases and J by 1 base. The CDR3 has 19 amino acids. CDR3 coding DNA: TGCGCCAGCAGCGCACCGGGACAGGGGGCTCTTATTGGATCCTACGAGCAGTACTTC. This encodes CASSAPGQGALIGSYEQYF.

This chain connects TRBV4-2 to TRBJ2-1; the D gene is possibly TRBD2 (7 bases). This CDR3 is 15 amino acids long. V dropped 4 bases and J dropped 0 bases, with 10 bases sitting between them. Germline-derived CDR1 and CDR2 are LGHNA and YNFKEQ. CDR3 DNA sequence: TGTGCCAGCAGCCCAGGGGACTACTCCTACAATGAGCAGTTCTTC. Its translation is CASSPGDYSYNEQFF.

The chain joins TRBV18 to TRBJ1-5; a possible D gene is TRBD1 (6 bases). The CDR3 runs 16 residues. Germline V CDR1 and CDR2: KGHSH, LQKENI. Trimming shortened V by 3 bases and J by 3 bases, and 15 bases separated the two germline ends. In nucleotides, the CDR3 is TGTGCCAGCTCACCCTATGACACAGGGCTCAATCAGCCCCAGCATTTT. Its translation is CASSPYDTGLNQPQHF.

This chain connects TRBV25-1 to TRBJ1-2; TRBD1 agrees at 7 bases. This CDR3 has 14 residues. V was clipped by 8 bases and J by 4 bases; unmatched bases: 10. Germline V lookup: CDR1 MGHDK, CDR2 SYGVNS. CDR3 protein: CASSRDSSSYGYTF. For the CDR3, the DNA is TGTGCCAGCTCTAGGGACAGCTCTAGCTATGGCTACACCTTC.

This chain joins TRBV19 and TRBJ2-5; D is perhaps TRBD2 (5 bases). This CDR3 comprises 13 residues. V was pared by 5 bases and J by 2 bases, with 9 bases between. From germline, CDR1 is LNHDA and CDR2 SQIVND (reference sequence). CDR3 sequence reads: CASSQADQETQYF. Here the CDR3 DNA reads TGTGCCAGTAGTCAAGCGGATCAAGAGACCCAGTACTTC.